This TCR beta chain was observed in a study of patients and donors after allogeneic stem cell transplantation (dated by TCRdb to about 2020). This clonotype was picked up a small number of times. It lacks a known antigen. No base qualities exist here, and no much larger clone lies one base off it. V lost 4 bases and J lost 2 bases; the stretch between them is 9 bases long. Reading from cysteine to phenylalanine, the CDR3 counts 14 amino acids. The entry retains the CDR3 DNA only, 42 bases that are in frame from base 1. According to the germline V gene, CDR1 reads MNHEY and CDR2 reads SVGAGI. Library preparation used RT-PCR. Sequencing was carried out with a NextSeq 550. Starting from the raw public reads, TCRdb applied fastp trimming at Q25, assembled clones with MiXCR and retained in-frame beta chains. Merged by CDR3 protein, the rows form single entries marked with the most common genes and DNA. The sample has about 410,000 distinct CDR3 sequences on record, 16% of them singletons. About 7% of the sample lies in the top ten.

Specimen: blood, either unsorted or a sorted T cell fraction (not recorded which). The TCR comes from a human donor who was either an allogeneic HSCT recipient or a stem cell or donor lymphocyte infusion donor (not recorded which). It is not recorded whose cells these are; they may come from a transplant donor. The V gene is TRBV6-5 and the J gene is TRBJ1-5; no D gene is confidently identified. The CDR3 protein is CASSSGWGNQPQHF. The nucleotide sequence reads TGTGCCAGCAGTTCCGGGTGGGGCAATCAGCCCCAGCATTTT.